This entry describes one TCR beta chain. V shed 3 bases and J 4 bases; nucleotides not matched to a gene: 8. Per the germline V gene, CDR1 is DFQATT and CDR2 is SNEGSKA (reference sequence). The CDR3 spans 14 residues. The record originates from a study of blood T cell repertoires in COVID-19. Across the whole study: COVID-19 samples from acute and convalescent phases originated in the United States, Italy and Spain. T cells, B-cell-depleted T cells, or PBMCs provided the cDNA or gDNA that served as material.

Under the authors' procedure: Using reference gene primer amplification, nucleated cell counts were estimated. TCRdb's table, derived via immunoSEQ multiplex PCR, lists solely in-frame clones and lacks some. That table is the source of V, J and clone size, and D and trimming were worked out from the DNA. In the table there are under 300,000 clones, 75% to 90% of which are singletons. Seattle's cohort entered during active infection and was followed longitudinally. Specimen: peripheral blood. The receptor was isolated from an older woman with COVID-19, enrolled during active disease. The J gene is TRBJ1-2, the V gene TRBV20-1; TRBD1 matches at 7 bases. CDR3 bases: TGCAGTGCTAGTTCACAGGGGATAACCTATGGCTACACCTTC. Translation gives CSASSQGITYGYTF.